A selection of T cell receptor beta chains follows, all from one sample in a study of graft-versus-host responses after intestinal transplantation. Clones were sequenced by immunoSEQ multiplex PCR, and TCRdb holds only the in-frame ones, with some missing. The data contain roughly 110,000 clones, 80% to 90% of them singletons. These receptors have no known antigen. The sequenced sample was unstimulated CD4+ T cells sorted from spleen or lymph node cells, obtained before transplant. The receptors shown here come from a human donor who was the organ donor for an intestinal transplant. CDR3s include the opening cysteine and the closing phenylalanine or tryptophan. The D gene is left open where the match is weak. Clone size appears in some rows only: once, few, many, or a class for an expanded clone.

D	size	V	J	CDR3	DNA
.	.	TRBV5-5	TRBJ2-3	CASSLGLQGGSTDTQYF	TGTGCCAGCAGCTTGGGATTACAGGGAGGGTCCACAGATACGCAGTATTTT
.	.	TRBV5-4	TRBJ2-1	CASSLFGSGQRDEQFF	TGTGCCAGCAGCTTGTTCGGTAGCGGCCAACGAGATGAGCAGTTCTTC
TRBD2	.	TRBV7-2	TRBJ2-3	CASSWGLAGGTDTQYF	TGTGCCAGCAGCTGGGGACTAGCGGGGGGAACAGATACGCAGTATTTT
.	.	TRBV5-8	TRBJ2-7	CASSLDRFFYEQYF	TGTGCCAGCAGCTTGGACAGGTTCTTCTACGAGCAGTACTTC
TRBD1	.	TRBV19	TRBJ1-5	CASSTTGGGQPQHF	TGTGCCAGTAGTACAACAGGGGGGGGTCAGCCCCAGCATTTT
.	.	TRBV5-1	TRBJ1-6	CASSPSGQGLNNSPLHF	TGCGCCAGCAGCCCCAGTGGGCAGGGCCTTAATAATTCACCCCTCCACTTT
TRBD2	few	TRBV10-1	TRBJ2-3	CASSLAGHTDTQYF	TGCGCCAGCAGTCTAGCGGGGCATACAGATACGCAGTATTTT
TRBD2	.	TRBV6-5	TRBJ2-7	CASLSGRPGEQYF	TGTGCCAGCCTTAGCGGGAGGCCGGGGGAGCAGTACTTC
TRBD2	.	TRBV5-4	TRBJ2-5	CASSLALAGVGETQYF	TGTGCCAGCAGCTTGGCGCTAGCGGGAGTGGGAGAGACCCAGTACTTC
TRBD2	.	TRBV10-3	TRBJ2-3	CAISDTGGTDTQYF	TGTGCCATCAGTGATACGGGAGGAACAGATACGCAGTATTTT
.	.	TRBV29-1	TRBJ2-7	CSVEEGLPYEQYF	TGCAGCGTTGAGGAGGGATTACCCTACGAGCAGTACTTC
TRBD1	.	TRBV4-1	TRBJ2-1	CASSQITGGSSYNEQFF	TGCGCCAGCAGCCAAATTACAGGGGGAAGCTCCTACAATGAGCAGTTCTTC
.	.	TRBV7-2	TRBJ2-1	CASSLDFNEQFF	TGTGCCAGCAGCTTAGACTTCAATGAGCAGTTCTTC
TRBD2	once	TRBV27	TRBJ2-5	CASSPLTSSQETQYF	TGTGCCAGCAGTCCATTGACTAGCTCCCAAGAGACCCAGTACTTC
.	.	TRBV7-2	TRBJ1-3	CASSLQGSRSGNTIYF	TGTGCCAGCAGCTTACAGGGGTCCCGTTCTGGAAACACCATATATTTT
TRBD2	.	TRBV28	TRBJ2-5	CASSLGGVAGGRRETQYF	TGTGCCAGCAGTTTGGGTGGTGTAGCGGGAGGACGTCGGGAGACCCAGTACTTC
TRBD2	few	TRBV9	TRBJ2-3	CASSPSRGGYSTDTQYF	TGTGCCAGCAGCCCATCCCGGGGGGGATATAGCACAGATACGCAGTATTTT
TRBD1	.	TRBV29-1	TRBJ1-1	CSAMDRGFEAFF	TGCAGCGCCATGGACAGGGGGTTTGAAGCTTTCTTT
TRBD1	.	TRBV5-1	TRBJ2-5	CASSLGQGLGQETQYF	TGCGCCAGCAGCTTGGGACAGGGGTTAGGACAAGAGACCCAGTACTTC
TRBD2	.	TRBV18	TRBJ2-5	CASSPSGEEETQYF	TGTGCCAGCTCACCTAGCGGGGAGGAAGAGACCCAGTACTTC
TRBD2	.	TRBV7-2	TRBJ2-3	CASSRGTTGTDTQYF	TGTGCCAGCAGCCGGGGGACTACTGGGACAGATACGCAGTATTTT
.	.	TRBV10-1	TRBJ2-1	CASSGRYNEQFF	TGCGCCAGCAGTGGGAGGTACAATGAGCAGTTCTTC
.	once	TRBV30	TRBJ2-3	CAWSDLGRSRGGTQYF	TGTGCCTGGAGCGATCTGGGTCGGTCGAGGGGGGGTACGCAGTATTTT
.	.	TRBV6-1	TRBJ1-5	CASSFSTTYQPQHF	TGTGCCAGCAGTTTTAGTACGACCTATCAGCCCCAGCATTTT
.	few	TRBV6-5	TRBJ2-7	CASSYSRDTSYEQYF	TGTGCCAGCAGTTACTCCCGGGACACCTCCTACGAGCAGTACTTC
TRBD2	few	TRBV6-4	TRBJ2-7	CASSDFSGSEQYF	TGTGCCAGCAGTGACTTCAGCGGGAGCGAGCAGTACTTC
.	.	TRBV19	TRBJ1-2	CASSIKQGHGYTF	TGTGCCAGTAGTATAAAGCAGGGCCATGGCTACACCTTC
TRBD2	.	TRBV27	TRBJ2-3	CASSFNGRADTQYF	TGTGCCAGCAGTTTCAACGGGAGGGCAGATACGCAGTATTTT
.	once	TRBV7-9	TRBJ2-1	CASSFPRRGLLNEQFF	TGTGCCAGCAGCTTCCCCCGGCGGGGGCTACTCAATGAGCAGTTCTTC
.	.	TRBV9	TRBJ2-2	CASSVDGNANTGELFF	TGTGCCAGCAGTGTCGACGGGAACGCGAACACCGGGGAGCTGTTTTTT
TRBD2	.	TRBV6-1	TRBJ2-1	CASKVLGGNEQFF	TGTGCCAGCAAGGTCCTGGGAGGGAATGAGCAGTTCTTC
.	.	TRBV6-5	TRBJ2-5	CASSLAGAPQETQYF	TGTGCCAGCAGCCTCGCGGGGGCACCGCAAGAGACCCAGTACTTC